This T cell receptor beta chain was documented in a study of blood T cell repertoires in COVID-19. Background on the study: There were acute and convalescent COVID-19 samples, and they came from the United States, Italy and Spain.

Source study methods: The authors estimated nucleated cell counts from reference gene primer amplification. Only in-frame clones appear in the TCRdb table, and some are missing; sequencing was by immunoSEQ multiplex PCR. V and J calls and clone size come straight from that table; D and trimming were deduced from the DNA. The sample has roughly 300,000 clones, roughly 90% seen once. The sample consisted of peripheral blood. This sequence originates from a man aged 18 to 35 who had recovered from COVID-19.

The chain's CDR3 is CASSISPDTEAFF. CDR3 nucleotides: TGTGCCAGTAGTATAAGTCCAGACACTGAAGCTTTCTTT. The rearrangement links TRBV19 to TRBJ1-1; D call uncertain. This CDR3 contains 13 residues. Looked up from germline, CDR1 is LNHDA and CDR2 is SQIVND (reference sequence). The germline V and J ends were trimmed by 2 bases and 3 bases, with 7 bases remaining between them.